This T cell receptor (beta chain) was sequenced in a study of blood T cell repertoires in COVID-19. The overall study: Donors in the United States, Italy and Spain gave samples during acute or convalescent COVID-19. T cells, B-cell-depleted T cells, or PBMCs supplied cDNA or gDNA.

V was clipped by 6 bases and J by 0 bases, with 10 bases between them. Germline V gene data show CDR1 as SQVTM and CDR2 as ANQGSEA. There are 13 residues in the CDR3. Original processing notes: Reference gene primer amplification gave estimated nucleated cell counts. Assay used: immunoSEQ multiplex PCR; TCRdb lists only in-frame clones, some missing. V and J calls and clone size follow that table, whereas D and trimming were derived from the DNA. Here the sample spans about 72,000 clones, just over 85% being singletons. Source material: peripheral blood. The clonotype was recovered from a man under 40 with acute or convalescent COVID-19. The genes are TRBV29-1 and TRBJ2-3, with D unresolved. The CDR3 coding sequence is TGCAGCGTCCACAACCCTAGCACAGATACGCAGTATTTT. The encoded protein is CSVHNPSTDTQYF.